The next 21 T cell receptor beta chains were all read from a single sample in a study of blood T cell repertoires in COVID-19. TCRdb's table, derived via immunoSEQ multiplex PCR, lists solely in-frame clones and lacks some. The top ten clones hold less than 2.5% of a sample with fewer than 350,000 clones, 70% to 90% of them seen once. Specimen: peripheral blood. These receptors all stem from a woman aged 25 to 39 who had recovered from COVID-19.

This chain links TRBV3-1 (or the pseudogene TRBV3-2) with TRBJ2-3; 10 nucleotides line up with TRBD2. J was trimmed by 4 bases and V by 4 bases; bases with no gene match: 5. The CDR3 has 15 amino acids. Germline assignment: CDR1 LGHDT and CDR2 YNNKEL (reference sequence). The CDR3 DNA reads as TGTGCCAGCAGCCTTGGGACTAGCGTACCAGATACGCAGTATTTT. Amino acid sequence: CASSLGTSVPDTQYF.

This rearrangement joins TRBV12-3 or TRBV12-4 to TRBJ1-2, with D possibly being TRBD1 (6 bases). The V gene lost 2 bases and the J gene lost 4 bases, with 8 bases spanning the gap. The CDR3 is 13 amino acids. The CDR3 loop reads CASSLTRGYGYTF. DNA for the CDR3: TGTGCCAGCAGTTTAACCAGGGGCTATGGCTACACCTTC.

This rearrangement joins TRBV6-6 to TRBJ2-7; 9 positions agree with TRBD2. The J segment lost 3 bases and the V segment lost 3 bases, leaving 6 bases of the junction unmatched. Germline V gives CDR1 MNHNY, CDR2 SVGAGI (reference sequence). CDR3 size: 15 residues. In nucleotides, the CDR3 is TGTGCCAGCAGTTATCGCAGCGGGGGGTTCTACGAGCAGTACTTC. Translation gives CASSYRSGGFYEQYF.

The chain is built from TRBV28 and TRBJ1-6; 8 bases map to TRBD1. Germline CDR1 MDHEN, CDR2 SYDVKM. This CDR3 contains 16 residues. V lost 2 bases to trimming and J lost 9 bases; unmatched junction nucleotides: 9. CDR3 in DNA: TGTGCCAGCAGTTTACCGACCGACAGGGGTTCTTCACCCCTCCACTTT. It is translated as CASSLPTDRGSSPLHF.

This chain joins TRBV27 and TRBJ2-7, with D possibly matching TRBD1 (6 bases). V was pared by 7 bases and J by 2 bases, with 15 bases between. Germline V lookup: CDR1 MNHEY, CDR2 SMNVEV (reference sequence). The CDR3 runs 14 residues. The CDR3 DNA reads TGTGCCAGCAAGGGACACGGACAGACCTACGAGCAGTACTTC. This translates into CASKGHGQTYEQYF.

The V gene is TRBV12-5, the J gene TRBJ2-1; 11 bases match TRBD1. The germline V gene encodes CDR1 LGHNT and CDR2 FRNRAP. The CDR3 consists of 17 residues. V lost 4 bases to trimming and J lost 7 bases; unmatched junction nucleotides: 12. The CDR3 bases are TGTGCTAGTGGTTCTCCTAGCGGTGGGACAGGGGGGAATGAGCAGTTCTTC. This encodes CASGSPSGGTGGNEQFF. The full variable domain, with the rest looked up from reference TRBV12-5 and TRBJ2-1, is DARVTQTPRHKVTEMGQEVTMRCQPILGHNTVFWYRQTMMQGLELLAYFRNRAPLDDSGMPKDRFSAEMPDATLATLKIQPSEPRDSAVYFCASGSPSGGTGGNEQFFGPGTRLTVL.

The chain is built from TRBV6-1 and TRBJ2-2; TRBD2 aligns across 8 bases. CDR1 MNHNS and CDR2 SASEGT come from the germline V gene. The V gene end was trimmed by 3 bases and the J gene end by 6 bases; junction bases not matched to a gene: 15. The CDR3 totals 18 residues. CDR3 sequence: CASSERGSGTSWAGELFF. In DNA form, the CDR3 reads TGTGCCAGCAGTGAGCGGGGTAGCGGGACGTCTTGGGCCGGGGAGCTGTTTTTT.

In its sample, this clone was seen a few times. The chain carries TRBV2 and TRBJ1-2; 7 positions agree with TRBD1. V lost 4 bases and J lost 8; bases outside the gene matches: 10. This CDR3 comprises 14 residues. Germline lookup yields CDR1 SNHLY and CDR2 FYNNEI. In nucleotides, the CDR3 is TGTGCCAGCAGTGGGGATGAGGGGGCCTGGGGCTACACCTTC. Translated, it gives CASSGDEGAWGYTF.

This chain links TRBV7-2 with TRBJ1-2, with D perhaps matching TRBD1 (5 bases). The CDR3 sequence is 15 residues long. V gave up 4 bases and J gave up 4 bases, with 16 bases separating them. Germline assignment: CDR1 SGHTA and CDR2 FQGNSA. DNA of the CDR3: TGTGCCAGCAGCTCTGACGGAGGGGTACCCTATGGCTACACCTTC. Its protein is CASSSDGGVPYGYTF.

This clone has just one count. This sequence joins TRBV21-1 and TRBJ2-7; the table's TRBD1 call for D was not verified on the DNA. TRBV21-1 is assigned pseudogene status. This CDR3 is built from 14 residues. The CDR3 nucleotides are TGTGCCAGCAGCAAGACCAGGGCATCCTACGAGCAGTACTTC. It specifies CASSKTRASYEQYF.

The chain recombines TRBV4-1 with TRBJ2-1; maybe TRBD2 (6 bases). Trimming removed 1 base at V and 3 bases at J, with 10 bases between. Per germline, CDR1 MGHRA and CDR2 YSYEKL. CDR3 length: 15 residues. The CDR3: CASSQGRGNYNEQFF. CDR3 sequence (DNA): TGCGCCAGCAGCCAAGGGCGCGGGAACTACAATGAGCAGTTCTTC.

Worth noting for this clone: This CDR3 is also generated by other DNA sequences in the sample. This chain uses TRBV19 with TRBJ2-7; 8 bases are shared with TRBD1. Germline trimming cut 5 bases from V and 1 base from J; bases unmatched to any gene: 1. CDR3 size: 13 residues. Looked up from germline, CDR1 is LNHDA and CDR2 is SQIVND (reference sequence). This CDR3 reads CASSGQGSYEQYF. The CDR3, as DNA: TGTGCCAGTAGTGGACAGGGTTCCTACGAGCAGTACTTC.

V usage is TRBV5-4 and J usage is TRBJ2-7, with a tentative D call TRBD1 (6 bases). The CDR3 totals 12 residues. Germline CDR1 reads SGHNT; CDR2 reads YYREEE (reference sequence). V was trimmed by 5 bases and J by 6 bases, leaving 12 bases between them. CDR3 nucleotide sequence: TGTGCCAGCAGTCAGACAGGTAGCGAGCAGTACTTC. This encodes CASSQTGSEQYF.

The chain has TRBV28 and TRBJ2-7; 10 nucleotides agree with TRBD1. Germline trimming cut 6 bases from V and 1 base from J; bases unmatched to any gene: 9. The CDR3 spans 16 residues. Germline CDR1 reads MDHEN; CDR2 reads SYDVKM. CDR3 amino acids: CASSSAGTGESYEQYF. CDR3 bases: TGTGCCAGCAGCTCGGCCGGGACAGGGGAATCCTACGAGCAGTACTTC. Looking up the rest from reference TRBV28 and TRBJ2-7 gives the full variable domain: DVKVTQSSRYLVKRTGEKVFLECVQDMDHENMFWYRQDPGLGLRLIYFSYDVKMKEKGDIPEGYSVSREKKERFSLILESASTNQTSMYLCASSSAGTGESYEQYFGPGTRLTVT.

The chain links TRBV5-1 to TRBJ1-6; D perhaps matches TRBD1 (5 bases). V was trimmed by 4 bases and J by 8 bases, leaving 10 bases between them. There are 13 residues in the CDR3. CDR1 is SGHRS and CDR2 is YFSETQ in the germline V gene. The CDR3 is CASSPGRDSPLHF. The CDR3 region has the DNA TGCGCCAGCAGCCCGGGCAGGGATTCACCCCTCCACTTT.

The chain recombines TRBV13 with TRBJ2-7; TRBD2 agrees at 13 bases. The CDR3 is made up of 18 amino acids. Germline-derived CDR1 and CDR2 are PRHDT and FYEKMQ (reference sequence). Losses at the gene ends were 2 bases for V and 5 bases for J; bases not matched to a gene: 12. In nucleotides, the CDR3 is TGTGCCAGCAGCTTAACGAGTACGGGACTAGCGGGGAGTAACGAGCAGTACTTC. Translating gives CASSLTSTGLAGSNEQYF.

The chain has TRBV6-5 and TRBJ1-2; 8 nucleotides line up with TRBD1. The V and J ends lost 6 bases and 4 bases, in that order; junction bases with no gene match: 7. Germline-derived CDR1 and CDR2 are MNHEY and SVGAGI. CDR3 size: 14 residues. CDR3 protein: CASRTGEGRYGYTF. The CDR3 DNA sequence: TGTGCCAGCAGGACAGGGGAAGGGCGCTATGGCTACACCTTC.

The chain has TRBV7-6 and TRBJ1-5; no clear D gene. The CDR3 is 15 amino acids. Germline loops: CDR1 SGHVS, CDR2 FNYEAQ. Trimming removed 1 base from V and 3 bases from J, with 10 bases in between. Here the CDR3 DNA reads TGTGCCAGCAGCTTAGGCCCAGGTGCCAATCAGCCCCAGCATTTT. This translates into CASSLGPGANQPQHF. Full variable domain (remainder filled in from reference TRBV7-6 and TRBJ1-5): GAGVSQSPRYKVTKRGQDVALRCDPISGHVSLYWYRQALGQGPEFLTYFNYEAQQDKSGLPNDRFSAERPEGSISTLTIQRTEQRDSAMYRCASSLGPGANQPQHFGDGTRLSIL.

V and J are TRBV7-6 and TRBJ1-6, with 7 bases fitting TRBD1. Germline V gene lookup returns CDR1 SGHVS and CDR2 FNYEAQ. The ends lost 3 bases at V and 10 bases at J; junction bases unmatched: 9. This CDR3 region has 15 residues. Written as DNA, the CDR3 is TGTGCCAGCAGCTTGACAGGGTCAAAGGACTCACCCCTCCACTTT. It specifies CASSLTGSKDSPLHF. The whole variable domain, filled in from reference TRBV7-6 and TRBJ1-6, reads GAGVSQSPRYKVTKRGQDVALRCDPISGHVSLYWYRQALGQGPEFLTYFNYEAQQDKSGLPNDRFSAERPEGSISTLTIQRTEQRDSAMYRCASSLTGSKDSPLHFGNGTRLTVT.

This chain's CDR3 is CASSRAGGGVSWYGYTF. The CDR3 DNA is TGTGCCAGCAGCCGCGCAGGAGGGGGCGTTTCTTGGTATGGCTACACCTTC. The genes are TRBV14 and TRBJ1-2; 7 bases match TRBD1. CDR1 and CDR2 from the germline V gene are SGHDN and FVKESK. This CDR3 is 17 amino acids long. Trimming took 4 bases from V and 5 from J; bases not matched to a gene: 16. The whole variable domain, remainder taken from reference TRBV14 and TRBJ1-2, is EAGVTQFPSHSVIEKGQTVTLRCDPISGHDNLYWYRRVMGKEIKFLLHFVKESKQDESGMPNNRFLAERTGGTYSTLKVQPAELEDSGVYFCASSRAGGGVSWYGYTFGSGTRLTVV.

The rearrangement links TRBV27 to TRBJ2-7, with D unclear. Per the germline V gene, CDR1 is MNHEY and CDR2 is SMNVEV (reference sequence). The V end was cut by 0 bases, the J end by 1 base, with 4 bases between. The CDR3 runs to 13 residues. CDR3 bases: TGTGCCAGCAGTTTATCAGCATCCTACGAGCAGTACTTC. It codes for CASSLSASYEQYF.